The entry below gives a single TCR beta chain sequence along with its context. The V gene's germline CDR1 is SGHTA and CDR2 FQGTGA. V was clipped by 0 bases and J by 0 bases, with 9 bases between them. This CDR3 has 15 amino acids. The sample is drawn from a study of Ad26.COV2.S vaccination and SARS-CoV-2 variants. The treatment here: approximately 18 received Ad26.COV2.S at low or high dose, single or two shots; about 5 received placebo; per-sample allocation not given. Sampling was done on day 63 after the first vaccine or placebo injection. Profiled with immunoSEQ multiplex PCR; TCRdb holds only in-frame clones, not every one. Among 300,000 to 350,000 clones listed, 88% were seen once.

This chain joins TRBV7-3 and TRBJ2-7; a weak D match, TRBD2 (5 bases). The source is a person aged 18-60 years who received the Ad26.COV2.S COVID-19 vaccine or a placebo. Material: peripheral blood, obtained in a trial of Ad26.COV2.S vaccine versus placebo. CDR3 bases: TGTGCCAGCAGCTTAACTGGGGAGAGCTCCTACGAGCAGTACTTC. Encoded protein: CASSLTGESSYEQYF.